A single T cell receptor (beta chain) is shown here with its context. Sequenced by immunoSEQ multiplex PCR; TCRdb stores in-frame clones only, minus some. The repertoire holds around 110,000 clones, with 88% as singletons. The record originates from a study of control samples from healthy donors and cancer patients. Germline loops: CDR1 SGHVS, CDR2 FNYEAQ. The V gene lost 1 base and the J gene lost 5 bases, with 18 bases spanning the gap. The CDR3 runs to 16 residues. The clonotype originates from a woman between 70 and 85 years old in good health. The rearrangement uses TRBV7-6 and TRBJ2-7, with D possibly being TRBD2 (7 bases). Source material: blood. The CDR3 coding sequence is TGTGCCAGCAGCTTAGGAGCTCTAGGGGGGGTACACGAGCAGTACTTC. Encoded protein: CASSLGALGGVHEQYF.